This T cell receptor (beta chain) was recovered during a study of T cells in tuberculosis. About the study: The T cells targeted glucose monomycolate, a mycobacterial lipid, via CD1B. Regarding the study as a whole: Active tuberculosis alpha repertoires lay closer to GMM-specific TCRs than controls'. Classification accuracy was roughly 90% (AUROC 0.85 to 0.95) with the GMM-specific repertoire.

Concerning this clone itself: What it binds is not known.

Trimming cost V 4 bases and J 4 bases; bases outside gene matches: 3. The CDR3 is 13 amino acids. Per the germline V gene, CDR1 is SEHNR and CDR2 is FQNEAQ (reference sequence). Clones were sequenced by immunoSEQ multiplex PCR, and TCRdb holds only the in-frame ones, with some missing. The table includes approximately 29,000 clones, roughly 90% detected once. The sequence came from a donor aged 10 to 29 with latent tuberculosis or without tuberculosis infection. The chain couples TRBV7-9 to TRBJ2-5; 7 bases line up with TRBD2. The sample taken for sequencing was PBMCs. CDR3 region: CASSSAGVETQYF. The CDR3 bases are TGTGCCAGCAGCTCCGCGGGGGTAGAGACCCAGTACTTC. Variable domain in full (rest from reference TRBV7-9 and TRBJ2-5): DTGVSQNPRHKITKRGQNVTFRCDPISEHNRLYWYRQTLGQGPEFLTYFQNEAQLEKSRLLSDRFSAERPKGSFSTLEIQRTEQGDSAMYLCASSSAGVETQYFGPGTRLLVL.